Shown below are 20 T cell receptor beta chains from a single sample sequenced in a study of regulatory T cells. Whole-study results and caveats: In CD3G-deficient patients, conventional CD4+ T cells were enriched for hydrophobic CDR3 residues at positions 6 and 7.

The primer mix had 52 TRBV and 13 TRBJ primers. The data were produced by immunoSEQ multiplex PCR, yet TCRdb's version contains in-frame clones alone and is incomplete. The table has over 20,000 clones, roughly 90% seen once. No antigens are known for them. The material sequenced was conventional CD4+ T cells sorted from blood. These receptors all come from a child aged 10-17 years with CD3G deficiency.

The chain has TRBV7-4 and TRBJ1-1; TRBD1 aligns across 7 bases. The CDR3 is 17 amino acids. V gave up 5 bases and J gave up 0 bases; unmatched junction bases: 12. Germline V CDR1 and CDR2: SGHVT, SQSDAQ. In DNA form, the CDR3 reads TGTGCCAGCAGCCTACCCCCGGGACAGTATCTGAACACTGAAGCTTTCTTT. This gives the protein CASSLPPGQYLNTEAFF.

The chain couples TRBV6-1 to TRBJ1-1; D ambiguous. This CDR3 is built from 13 residues. The V end was cut by 2 bases, the J end by 6 bases, with 10 bases between. Germline loops: CDR1 MNHNS, CDR2 SASEGT. The CDR3 spells CASSELEGPEAFF. Written as DNA, the CDR3 is TGTGCCAGCAGTGAATTGGAAGGACCTGAAGCTTTCTTT.

This chain connects TRBV28 to TRBJ2-1, with TRBD2 as a possible D gene (6 bases). From germline, CDR1 is MDHEN and CDR2 SYDVKM. The CDR3 covers 16 residues. V was cut by 6 bases and J by 4 bases, with 19 bases left in between. The CDR3 bases are TGTGCCAGCAGCAAACTTAGCGGCAAAAATTACAATGAGCAGTTCTTC. Translating gives CASSKLSGKNYNEQFF.

This clone has a single count. The rearrangement links TRBV19 to TRBJ2-6; D gene unclear. CDR1 is LNHDA and CDR2 is SQIVND in the germline V gene (reference sequence). This CDR3 spans 14 amino acids. The V end was cut by 8 bases, the J end by 4 bases, with 12 bases between. Written as DNA, the CDR3 is TGTGCCAGTGCCAAAGGACGAGGGGCCAACGTCCTGACTTTC. It specifies CASAKGRGANVLTF. The whole variable domain, remainder taken from reference TRBV19 and TRBJ2-6, is DGGITQSPKYLFRKEGQNVTLSCEQNLNHDAMYWYRQDPGQGLRLIYYSQIVNDFQKGDIAEGYSVSREKKESFPLTVTSAQKNPTAFYLCASAKGRGANVLTFGAGSRLTVL.

The rearrangement joins TRBV5-1 to TRBJ2-7, with D unresolved. V lost 2 bases and J 3 bases, leaving 9 bases between the germline ends. This CDR3 contains 13 residues. Germline loops: CDR1 SGHRS, CDR2 YFSETQ. The CDR3 nucleotides are TGCGCCAGCAGCTTAAATCCGGGCTACGAGCAGTACTTC. Translated: CASSLNPGYEQYF.

This clone was detected only a few times. The chain recombines TRBV5-1 with TRBJ2-7; 10 positions agree with TRBD2. Germline lookup yields CDR1 SGHRS and CDR2 YFSETQ. The CDR3 covers 14 residues. Unmatched junction bases numbered 0, after V lost 1 base and J lost 2 bases. CDR3 sequence (DNA): TGCGCCAGCAGCTTGACTAGCGGGGCCTACGAGCAGTACTTC. It is translated as CASSLTSGAYEQYF.

The rearrangement links TRBV28 to TRBJ2-7; TRBD2 aligns across 11 bases. J gave up 0 bases and V 5 bases, and 9 bases lay outside the gene matches. This CDR3 has 17 amino acids. Germline assignment: CDR1 MDHEN and CDR2 SYDVKM. The DNA of the CDR3 is TGTGCCAGCAGTGAAGGAGGACTAGCGGGCAGCTCCTACGAGCAGTACTTC. It is translated as CASSEGGLAGSSYEQYF.

V usage is TRBV7-9 and J usage is TRBJ2-5, with 8 nucleotides matching TRBD2. CDR3 length: 13 amino acids. J gave up 5 bases and V 5 bases, and 4 bases lay outside the gene matches. Germline-derived CDR1 and CDR2 are SEHNR and FQNEAQ (reference sequence). CDR3 bases: TGTGCCAGCAGCCAGCGGGGGCGGGAGACCCAGTACTTC. Translated, it gives CASSQRGRETQYF.

This sequence joins TRBV21-1 and TRBJ1-3; TRBD1 reflects the table's D call only, with no check against the DNA. TRBV21-1 is reported as a pseudogene. The length of the CDR3 is 15 residues. CDR3 loop: CASRVDRGPGNTIYF. The CDR3 DNA follows: TGTGCCAGCAGAGTAGACAGGGGCCCTGGAAACACCATATATTTT.

This chain connects TRBV28 to TRBJ2-7; 8 positions match TRBD1. Germline V gene data show CDR1 as MDHEN and CDR2 as SYDVKM. This CDR3 contains 13 residues. V trimming: 8 bases; J trimming: 1 base; junction bases outside the gene matches: 4. The CDR3 region is CASSRTGSYEQYF. CDR3 DNA sequence: TGTGCCAGCTCAAGGACAGGGTCCTACGAGCAGTACTTC.

The gene calls are TRBV30 and TRBJ1-1, with no clear D. Between the trimmed V and J ends, which lost 1 base and 4 bases, there was a span of 10 bases. The CDR3 is made up of 13 amino acids. Germline loops: CDR1 GTSNPN, CDR2 SVGIG (reference sequence). CDR3 residues: CAWSAEAATEAFF. CDR3 DNA sequence: TGTGCCTGGAGTGCCGAGGCGGCCACTGAAGCTTTCTTT.

This chain links TRBV5-1 with TRBJ1-1; 8 bases agree with TRBD1. The trim removed 4 bases at V and 1 base at J, leaving 3 bases unmatched. The V gene's germline CDR1 is SGHRS and CDR2 YFSETQ. The CDR3 has 14 amino acids. CDR3 in DNA: TGCGCCAGCAGCCCCAGGGGGCAGAACACTGAAGCTTTCTTT. This gives the protein CASSPRGQNTEAFF.

The J gene is TRBJ1-1, the V gene TRBV19; no firm D call. This CDR3 has 11 amino acids. V lost 4 bases and J 8 bases, leaving 8 bases between the germline ends. Germline values: CDR1 LNHDA, CDR2 SQIVND (reference sequence). In nucleotides, the CDR3 is TGTGCCAGTAGTAACGACGGGGAAGCTTTCTTT. It encodes CASSNDGEAFF.

The chain uses TRBV7-9 and TRBJ2-2; D gene uncertain. The CDR3 covers 14 residues. Germline CDR1 reads SEHNR; CDR2 reads FQNEAQ (reference sequence). The V and J ends lost 5 bases and 4 bases respectively, with 11 bases between them. The chain's CDR3 is CASSHPGSTGELFF. Here the CDR3 DNA reads TGTGCCAGCAGCCACCCGGGCTCCACCGGGGAGCTGTTTTTT.

This chain joins TRBV28 and TRBJ1-5; D is perhaps TRBD1 (6 bases). CDR1 is MDHEN and CDR2 is SYDVKM in the germline V gene. V shed 5 bases and J shed 3 bases, with 14 bases lying between them. The CDR3 length is 15 residues. The DNA of the CDR3 is TGTGCCAGCAGTCCTTTAACAGGGAACAATCAGCCCCAGCATTTT. Its protein product is CASSPLTGNNQPQHF.

In this sample, this clone turned up a few times. CDR3 loop: CASSLDRGQETQYF. CDR3 DNA sequence: TGTGCCAGCAGCTTAGATCGGGGGCAAGAGACCCAGTACTTC. J is TRBJ2-5 and V is TRBV11-2, with a possible D match to TRBD2 (6 bases). The ends were cut back, 0 bases at V and 2 bases at J, with 7 bases in the middle. CDR3 length: 14 residues. CDR1 SGHAT and CDR2 FQNNGV come from the germline V gene.

In its sample, this clone was seen once. The gene calls are TRBV7-2 and TRBJ2-7; TRBD2 matches at 9 bases. There are 15 residues in the CDR3. J gave up 4 bases and V 0 bases, and 4 bases lay outside the gene matches. Per germline, CDR1 SGHTA and CDR2 FQGNSA. In DNA form, the CDR3 reads TGTGCCAGCAGCTTAGCCGCGGGAGGGGGGTACGAGCAGTACTTC. Its translation is CASSLAAGGGYEQYF.

V is TRBV6-1 and J is TRBJ1-1; D might be TRBD1 (6 bases). V gave up 6 bases and J gave up 6 bases, with 17 bases separating them. This CDR3 contains 14 residues. Germline values: CDR1 MNHNS, CDR2 SASEGT. The CDR3 DNA sequence: TGTGCCAGCAGGATTCACAGGGTTGGGGCTGAAGCTTTCTTT. Protein product: CASRIHRVGAEAFF.

The V gene is TRBV6-1, the J gene TRBJ2-7; D unresolved. The CDR3 is 13 amino acids. The germline V gene has CDR1 MNHNS and CDR2 SASEGT. Trimming took off 8 bases at V and 0 bases at J, with 11 bases between the two ends. CDR3 sequence: CASCGSSSYEQYF. CDR3 coding DNA: TGTGCCAGCTGCGGCAGTAGCTCCTACGAGCAGTACTTC.

The rearrangement links TRBV6-6 to TRBJ2-1; 9 nucleotides agree with TRBD2. Germline CDR1 and CDR2: MNHNY and SVGAGI (reference sequence). The CDR3 covers 16 residues. Germline trimming cut 4 bases from V and 9 bases from J; bases unmatched to any gene: 13. The DNA for the CDR3 is TGTGCCAGCAGTTCTCGGGCTGCGGGAGGGCCTTTTGAGCAGTTCTTC. Amino acids: CASSSRAAGGPFEQFF.